This T cell receptor beta chain is from a study of blood T cells in healthy people across ages. Notes on the study in general: With naive T cell percentage, TCR beta diversity showed a strong correlation.

The CDR3 extends over 15 amino acids. In germline, CDR1 is LNHNV, CDR2 YYDKDF (reference sequence). Points on this clonotype: Its matching antigen is unknown.

The second PCR ran about 6 to 11 cycles with a sample-barcoded 5' primer and J-beta primers. TCRdb itself ran the 5' RACE reads through MiXCR, one entry per CDR3 protein. The data hold approximately 400,000 distinct CDR3 sequences, with 45% to 60% observed a single time. Isolation per sample recovered at least 7 million PBMCs. The specimen was blood. The chain is built from TRBV15 and TRBJ2-5; TRBD1 might be the D (6 bases). The J call is doubtful: the DNA matches TRBJ2-7 better. This receptor was taken from a man in his 60s in good health. The CDR3 sequence: CATSRDPGHLYEQYF. The CDR3 DNA is TGTGCCACCAGCAGAGATCCGGGACACCTCTACGAGCAGTACTTC.